The 27 T cell receptor beta chains presented below share a single source sample, sequenced in a study of blood T cell repertoires in COVID-19. The repertoire was sequenced with immunoSEQ multiplex PCR; TCRdb's copy has only in-frame clones and lacks some. The sample carries 200,000 or so clones, 88% recorded once. Input material: PBMCs or T cells enriched from blood (not recorded which). The receptor source for this set is a woman younger than 45 who had recovered from COVID-19.

The chain is built from TRBV11-2 and TRBJ1-1; TRBD1 matches 8 bases. Germline CDR1 SGHAT, CDR2 FQNNGV. The CDR3 sequence is 15 residues long. V was pared by 2 bases and J by 5 bases, with 7 bases of the junction left unmatched. CDR3 in DNA: TGTGCCAGCAGCTTACTGAGGCAGGGGGCGACTGAAGCTTTCTTT. Amino acid sequence: CASSLLRQGATEAFF.

This clone came up once. V usage is TRBV2 and J usage is TRBJ1-2, with D possibly being TRBD1 (5 bases). Per germline, CDR1 SNHLY and CDR2 FYNNEI. The CDR3 length is 12 residues. Trimming removed 7 bases at V and 10 bases at J, with 16 bases between. This CDR3 reads CASTDRGVTYTF. The CDR3 DNA sequence: TGTGCCAGCACCGACCGGGGGGTGACCTACACCTTC.

The V call is TRBV11-2, the J call TRBJ1-1; 9 nucleotides agree with TRBD1. The length of the CDR3 is 16 residues. V shed 1 base and J 1 base; nucleotides not matched to a gene: 4. Germline assignment: CDR1 SGHAT and CDR2 FQNNGV. The CDR3 protein is CASSLGGTGTNTEAFF. The CDR3 region has the DNA TGTGCCAGCAGCTTAGGGGGGACAGGGACGAACACTGAAGCTTTCTTT. Together with reference TRBV11-2 and TRBJ1-1, the CDR3 gives the full variable domain: EAGVAQSPRYKIIEKRQSVAFWCNPISGHATLYWYQQILGQGPKLLIQFQNNGVVDDSQLPKDRFSAERLKGVDSTLKIQPAKLEDSAVYLCASSLGGTGTNTEAFFGQGTRLTVV.

This clone was recorded only once. The genes are TRBV7-2 and TRBJ2-2; D is uncertain. Trimming removed 2 bases from V and 0 bases from J, with 13 bases in between. The germline gives CDR1 SGHTA, CDR2 FQGNSA. This CDR3 contains 17 residues. In DNA, the CDR3 is TGTGCCAGCAGCTTACTTTGGGCTACAGCGAACACCGGGGAGCTGTTTTTT. Its protein product is CASSLLWATANTGELFF.

The chain couples TRBV3-1 (or the pseudogene TRBV3-2) to TRBJ2-1; 8 nucleotides agree with TRBD2. Germline values: CDR1 LGHDT, CDR2 YNNKEL (reference sequence). Germline trimming cut 1 base from V and 8 bases from J; bases unmatched to any gene: 13. The CDR3 covers 17 residues. The chain's CDR3 is CASSQGRTSLLPHEQFF. In DNA, the CDR3 is TGTGCCAGCAGCCAAGGGAGGACTAGCCTCCTGCCCCATGAGCAGTTCTTC.

The chain joins TRBV2 to TRBJ1-5; perhaps TRBD1 as D (6 bases). Germline CDR1 SNHLY, CDR2 FYNNEI. With 6 bases removed from V and 6 bases from J, the gap between germline ends came to 12 bases. The CDR3 is 13 residues long. The CDR3 region is CASSEQGSQPQHF. The CDR3 nucleotides are TGTGCCAGCAGCGAACAGGGTTCTCAGCCCCAGCATTTT.

The rearrangement links TRBV5-1 to TRBJ1-1; tentatively, D is TRBD1 (5 bases). This CDR3 is 15 amino acids long. Trimming left V 3 bases short and J 2 bases short, with 14 bases between. Looked up from germline, CDR1 is SGHRS and CDR2 is YFSETQ. CDR3 amino acids: CASSWSGTLNTEAFF. Written as DNA, the CDR3 is TGCGCCAGCAGCTGGAGTGGGACTCTAAACACTGAAGCTTTCTTT.

This clone was seen once. The chain recombines TRBV19 with TRBJ1-2; D possibly corresponds to TRBD1 (5 bases). The CDR3 runs 14 residues. V dropped 1 base and J dropped 4 bases, with 10 bases sitting between them. Per the germline V gene, CDR1 is LNHDA and CDR2 is SQIVND (reference sequence). The CDR3 DNA follows: TGTGCCAGTAGTATAGTACCCAGGGTCTATGGCTACACCTTC. Its translation: CASSIVPRVYGYTF.

The chain uses TRBV12-3 or TRBV12-4 and TRBJ2-1, with D possibly being TRBD1 (6 bases). Trimming removed 6 bases at V and 4 bases at J, with 7 bases between. This CDR3 comprises 12 residues. The CDR3 loop is CASSDRYNEQFF. The CDR3 DNA is TGTGCCAGCAGCGACAGGTACAATGAGCAGTTCTTC.

The J gene is TRBJ2-1, the V gene TRBV11-3, with D possibly being TRBD1 (6 bases). Germline assignment: CDR1 SGHNT and CDR2 YENEEA. Trimming stripped 5 bases from V and 4 bases from J, with 15 bases between. This CDR3 spans 15 amino acids. CDR3 residues: CASSNRDKPYNEQFF. Written as DNA, the CDR3 is TGTGCCAGCAGCAACCGGGACAAACCTTACAATGAGCAGTTCTTC.

The chain couples TRBV27 to TRBJ2-7; tentatively, D is TRBD1 (6 bases). V lost 6 bases and J lost 1, with 10 bases in between. CDR1 MNHEY and CDR2 SMNVEV come from the germline V gene (reference sequence). The CDR3 runs 13 residues. The CDR3: CASRPGQSYEQYF. The CDR3 nucleotides are TGTGCCAGCAGACCCGGACAGTCCTACGAGCAGTACTTC.

This chain links TRBV5-1 with TRBJ1-4; the D is unclear. The CDR3 extends over 12 amino acids. V was cut by 0 bases and J by 7 bases, with 4 bases left in between. CDR1 is SGHRS, CDR2 YFSETQ, per germline. The CDR3 loop is CASSLDGEKLFF. The CDR3 DNA follows: TGCGCCAGCAGCTTGGACGGTGAAAAACTGTTTTTT.

The chain joins TRBV9 to TRBJ2-2; TRBD1 might be the D (5 bases). CDR3 length: 16 amino acids. Germline CDR1 reads SGDLS; CDR2 reads YYNGEE. Trimming cost V 0 bases and J 0 bases, with 9 bases left between them. The CDR3 nucleotides are TGTGCCAGCAGCGTAGCAGGGAAGGCGAACACCGGGGAGCTGTTTTTT. Translated, it gives CASSVAGKANTGELFF.

As concerns this clone: A junction boundary mismatches the germline segment, possibly from a read error. The chain carries TRBV7-7 and TRBJ2-1; D remains unclear. The germline CDR1 and CDR2 sequences are SSHAT and FNYEAQ (reference sequence). The CDR3 consists of 13 residues. CDR3 region: CASSLDNNNEQFF. The CDR3 DNA reads as TGTGCTAGCAGCTTAGACAATAACAATGAGCAGTTCTTC.

For the CDR3, the DNA is TGTGCCAGCAGTTACTCTGAGGGGGATGGTGGCTACACCTTC. This codes for CASSYSEGDGGYTF. The chain links TRBV6-5 to TRBJ1-2; perhaps TRBD1 as D (6 bases). The V end was cut by 0 bases, the J end by 7 bases, with 12 bases between. Germline CDR1 MNHEY, CDR2 SVGAGI. The CDR3 has 14 residues.

The chain carries TRBV6-2 or TRBV6-3 and TRBJ1-2; no reliable D call. The length of the CDR3 is 13 residues. Germline lookup yields CDR1 MNHEY and CDR2 SVGEGT. Trimming cost V 2 bases and J 7 bases, with 11 bases left between them. CDR3: CASSYKESSGYTF. The DNA of the CDR3 is TGTGCCAGCAGTTACAAGGAATCTAGTGGCTACACCTTC.

This clone was seen only once. The chain employs TRBV11-2 and TRBJ2-5, with 11 nucleotides matching TRBD1. The V segment lost 0 bases and the J segment 5 bases; nucleotides outside the gene matches: 5. The CDR3 has 16 residues. Germline assignment: CDR1 SGHAT and CDR2 FQNNGV. CDR3 in DNA: TGTGCCAGCAGCTTAGATCTGGGACAGGGGGGGGAGACCCAGTACTTC. Translation: CASSLDLGQGGETQYF.

This rearrangement joins TRBV4-3 to TRBJ2-1; D might be TRBD1 (5 bases). The CDR3 spans 17 residues. V shed 0 bases and J shed 8 bases, with 20 bases lying between them. Per the germline V gene, CDR1 is LGHNA and CDR2 is YSLEER. CDR3 coding DNA: TGCGCCAGCAGCCAAGAATCGAGTGGTGGGGCGGTGGATGAGCAGTTCTTC. Translated: CASSQESSGGAVDEQFF.

This chain links TRBV5-1 with TRBJ1-4; perhaps TRBD1 as D (6 bases). V was trimmed by 0 bases and J by 7 bases, leaving 10 bases between them. Germline lookup yields CDR1 SGHRS and CDR2 YFSETQ. This CDR3 is built from 14 residues. The CDR3 reads CASSLDRVTEKLFF. For the CDR3, the DNA is TGCGCCAGCAGCTTGGACAGGGTAACTGAAAAACTGTTTTTT. Full variable domain (missing parts from reference TRBV5-1 and TRBJ1-4): KAGVTQTPRYLIKTRGQQVTLSCSPISGHRSVSWYQQTPGQGLQFLFEYFSETQRNKGNFPGRFSGRQFSNSRSEMNVSTLELGDSALYLCASSLDRVTEKLFFGSGTQLSVL.

J is TRBJ2-5 and V is TRBV6-5; TRBD2 matches at 11 bases. Germline V gene sequence: CDR1 MNHEY, CDR2 SVGAGI. The V gene end was trimmed by 5 bases and the J gene end by 4 bases; junction bases not matched to a gene: 0. This CDR3 has 13 residues. CDR3 nucleotide sequence: TGTGCCAGCAGTACTAGCGGGGGAGAGACCCAGTACTTC. Its protein is CASSTSGGETQYF.

The chain is built from TRBV10-3 and TRBJ2-3; 10 nucleotides align to TRBD2. V lost 8 bases, J lost 2 bases, and 13 bases stayed unmatched. The length of the CDR3 is 17 residues. Germline CDR1 reads ENHRY; CDR2 reads SYGVKD. CDR3 in amino acids: CAIWGSGGTKNTDTQYF. In DNA, the CDR3 is TGTGCCATCTGGGGTAGCGGGGGGACTAAAAACACAGATACGCAGTATTTT.

The V and J genes are TRBV11-2 and TRBJ1-1; D is uncertain. This CDR3 spans 14 amino acids. Germline CDR1 reads SGHAT; CDR2 reads FQNNGV. V was cut by 9 bases and J by 0 bases, with 14 bases left in between. In nucleotides, the CDR3 is TGTGCCAGTACCCTCGAGAGCATGAACACTGAAGCTTTCTTT. This gives the protein CASTLESMNTEAFF.

This chain links TRBV5-4 with TRBJ2-1; 9 bases fit TRBD2. CDR1 and CDR2 (germline): SGHNT, YYREEE (reference sequence). The length of the CDR3 is 14 residues. Trimming at V came to 8 bases and at J to 7 bases, leaving 10 bases not matched to a gene. CDR3 sequence reads: CASSGGPLLNEQFF. The CDR3 DNA is TGTGCCAGTAGCGGGGGCCCCCTCCTTAATGAGCAGTTCTTC.

The CDR3 DNA is TGTGCCAGCAGCTTAAAGGTGGGACAGGCCACTGAAGCTTTCTTT. Protein sequence: CASSLKVGQATEAFF. The chain carries TRBV5-5 and TRBJ1-1; 8 nucleotides line up with TRBD1. The CDR3 covers 15 residues. The V gene's germline CDR1 is SGHKS and CDR2 YYEKEE (reference sequence). V was pared by 2 bases and J by 4 bases, with 7 bases of the junction left unmatched.

The chain links TRBV11-1 to TRBJ1-1; weak D call: TRBD1 (5 bases). Trimming cost V 7 bases and J 4 bases, with 16 bases left between them. In germline, CDR1 is SGHAT, CDR2 FQDESV (reference sequence). CDR3 size: 14 residues. The CDR3 sequence is CASTVGGGATEAFF. The CDR3 nucleotides read TGTGCCAGCACCGTCGGGGGAGGGGCCACTGAAGCTTTCTTT.

This chain uses TRBV12-3 or TRBV12-4 with TRBJ1-5, with no clear D. The CDR3 spans 13 residues. V gave up 3 bases and J gave up 7 bases, with 10 bases separating them. The CDR3 sequence is CASSFSPRQPQHF. The DNA for the CDR3 is TGTGCCAGCAGTTTTAGTCCGAGACAGCCCCAGCATTTT.

The chain couples TRBV18 to TRBJ2-5; D call uncertain. CDR3 length: 15 residues. The ends were cut back, 4 bases at V and 0 bases at J, with 12 bases in the middle. Germline CDR1 reads KGHSH; CDR2 reads LQKENI. This chain's CDR3 is CASSLTQVNQETQYF. In nucleotides, the CDR3 is TGTGCCAGCTCACTAACCCAGGTTAACCAAGAGACCCAGTACTTC.